This T cell receptor (beta chain) derives from a study of control samples from healthy donors and cancer patients. Repertoires were generated with immunoSEQ multiplex PCR, while TCRdb's copy carries only in-frame clones and drops some. The sample has 150,000 or so clones; approximately 94% are singletons. The CDR3 totals 13 residues. The V end lost 5 bases, the J end lost 4 bases, and 11 bases lay between the germline ends. Germline V gene sequence: CDR1 MNHEY, CDR2 SVGAGI. The source of this sequence is a man in his forties or fifties in good health. Specimen: blood. The gene calls are TRBV6-5 and TRBJ1-2; weak D call: TRBD1 (5 bases). CDR3 residues: CASSPGIGYGYTF. CDR3 nucleotides: TGTGCCAGCAGTCCAGGGATTGGCTATGGCTACACCTTC.